The next 27 T cell receptor beta chains were all read from a single sample in a study of cytotoxic CD8 clonotypes in ibrutinib-treated CLL. Clones were sequenced by immunoSEQ multiplex PCR, and TCRdb holds only the in-frame ones, with some missing. The sample yields roughly 38,000 clones, roughly 45% seen once. The source material was PBMCs, sampled before ibrutinib treatment. These receptor sequences come from a human donor with chronic lymphocytic leukemia.

This chain links TRBV7-9 with TRBJ1-2, with D uncertain. Trimming pared 7 bases from V and 2 bases from J, leaving 14 bases between. Germline values: CDR1 SEHNR, CDR2 FQNEAQ (reference sequence). The CDR3 sequence is 14 residues long. The CDR3 reads CASNPADPNYGYTF. CDR3 nucleotides: TGTGCCAGCAATCCCGCGGACCCGAACTATGGCTACACCTTC.

DNA of the CDR3: TGTGCCACCAGCAGAGAGTACAGCGATAGCAATCAGCCCCAGCATTTT. This encodes CATSREYSDSNQPQHF. The V call is TRBV15, the J call TRBJ1-5, with no clear D. The CDR3 loop spans 16 amino acids. Trimming took off 0 bases at V and 0 bases at J, with 9 bases between the two ends. Germline V gives CDR1 LNHNV, CDR2 YYDKDF (reference sequence).

The chain employs TRBV30 and TRBJ2-3; D remains ambiguous. V was clipped by 3 bases and J by 2 bases, with 9 bases between them. Per germline, CDR1 GTSNPN and CDR2 SVGIG (reference sequence). The CDR3 length is 13 residues. CDR3 loop: CAWSLGSTDTQYF. The CDR3 DNA reads as TGTGCCTGGAGCTTAGGCTCCACAGATACGCAGTATTTT.

This chain joins TRBV28 and TRBJ1-6, with D perhaps matching TRBD1 (5 bases). Trimming left V 4 bases short and J 5 bases short, with 6 bases between. CDR1 is MDHEN and CDR2 is SYDVKM in the germline V gene. The CDR3 consists of 13 residues. This CDR3 is CASSSGNNSPLHF. DNA for the CDR3: TGTGCCAGCAGTTCAGGGAATAATTCACCCCTCCACTTT.

In DNA, the CDR3 is TGCGCCAGCAGCTGGGGGACAGGGGTTGGGACAGATACGCAGTATTTT. It encodes CASSWGTGVGTDTQYF. V is TRBV5-1 and J is TRBJ2-3; 10 bases line up with TRBD1. V lost 3 bases and J lost 3; bases outside the gene matches: 7. CDR1 is SGHRS, CDR2 YFSETQ, per germline. This CDR3 contains 16 residues.

The genes are TRBV19 and TRBJ2-2; 16 nucleotides align to TRBD2. Germline CDR1 reads LNHDA; CDR2 reads SQIVND (reference sequence). This CDR3 is 15 amino acids long. The junction had 7 bases not matched to a gene; V was cut back by 6 bases and J by 12 bases. The CDR3 sequence is CASRPGLAGGQKLFF. In DNA form, the CDR3 reads TGTGCCAGTAGGCCGGGACTAGCGGGGGGGCAAAAGCTGTTTTTT.

The table lists this clone with a few counts. The genes are TRBV27 and TRBJ2-7; unclear D gene. Germline V gene lookup returns CDR1 MNHEY and CDR2 SMNVEV (reference sequence). The V end lost 6 bases, the J end lost 2 bases, and 8 bases lay between the germline ends. This CDR3 has 12 residues. Here the CDR3 reads CASSRGTYEQYF. CDR3 bases: TGTGCCAGCAGCAGAGGCACCTACGAGCAGTACTTC.

The chain recombines TRBV4-1 with TRBJ2-7, with 9 bases identical to TRBD1. The CDR3 is 16 amino acids. The germline gives CDR1 MGHRA, CDR2 YSYEKL. Unmatched junction bases numbered 8, after V lost 1 base and J lost 4 bases. Written as DNA, the CDR3 is TGCGCCAGCAGCCAAGCCTCCAGGACAGGGGATTACGAGCAGTACTTC. It yields the protein CASSQASRTGDYEQYF.

This clone was recorded a few times. The rearrangement uses TRBV6-6 and TRBJ1-1, with no clear D. CDR1 and CDR2 (germline): MNHNY, SVGAGI (reference sequence). The CDR3 sequence is 14 residues long. The V end lost 2 bases, the J end lost 5 bases, and 12 bases lay between the germline ends. The CDR3 sequence is CASSYQAGRTEAFF. In DNA, the CDR3 is TGTGCCAGCAGTTACCAAGCGGGGAGGACTGAAGCTTTCTTT.

The genes are TRBV6-6 and TRBJ2-7; tentative D call: TRBD1 (5 bases). CDR1 is MNHNY and CDR2 is SVGAGI in the germline V gene (reference sequence). V dropped 6 bases and J dropped 7 bases, with 16 bases sitting between them. This CDR3 contains 13 residues. The CDR3 here is CASSWTKEREQYF. In nucleotides, the CDR3 is TGTGCCAGCAGCTGGACAAAGGAACGGGAGCAGTACTTC.

This clone was found a few times. The chain recombines TRBV14 with TRBJ1-2; D unresolved. Looked up from germline, CDR1 is SGHDN and CDR2 is FVKESK. The CDR3 spans 15 residues. Trimming cost V 6 bases and J 5 bases, with 19 bases left between them. CDR3 sequence: CASSPDLIGIYGYTF. CDR3 in DNA: TGTGCCAGCAGTCCCGATCTTATCGGGATTTATGGCTACACCTTC.

The chain combines TRBV6-5 with TRBJ1-4, with a weak D call TRBD1 (5 bases). Germline CDR1 and CDR2: MNHEY and SVGAGI. CDR3 length equals 15 residues. Trimming removed 5 bases at V and 8 bases at J, with 18 bases between. The chain's CDR3 is CASSPGGGQPEKLFF. The DNA for the CDR3 is TGTGCCAGCAGTCCCGGGGGAGGGCAACCGGAAAAACTGTTTTTT.

This chain links TRBV5-1 with TRBJ1-3, with D hard to call. The CDR3 totals 13 residues. V lost 3 bases, J lost 4 bases, and 8 bases lay in between. The germline CDR1 and CDR2 sequences are SGHRS and YFSETQ. The CDR3 spells CASSSIAGNTIYF. The CDR3 nucleotides are TGCGCCAGCAGCTCTATCGCGGGAAACACCATATATTTT.

This clone appeared a few times. The V and J genes are TRBV19 and TRBJ1-5; 7 nucleotides align to TRBD1. The trim removed 3 bases at V and 0 bases at J, leaving 5 bases unmatched. This CDR3 has 16 residues. CDR1 and CDR2 from the germline V gene are LNHDA and SQIVND (reference sequence). For the CDR3, the DNA is TGTGCCAGTAGTATGTTGGGACAGTATAGCAATCAGCCCCAGCATTTT. Its protein is CASSMLGQYSNQPQHF. The variable domain in full, completed from reference TRBV19 and TRBJ1-5, reads DGGITQSPKYLFRKEGQNVTLSCEQNLNHDAMYWYRQDPGQGLRLIYYSQIVNDFQKGDIAEGYSVSREKKESFPLTVTSAQKNPTAFYLCASSMLGQYSNQPQHFGDGTRLSIL.

The V gene is TRBV5-1, the J gene TRBJ2-5; D uncertain. The CDR3 sequence is 14 residues long. Germline lookup yields CDR1 SGHRS and CDR2 YFSETQ. The V and J ends lost 0 bases and 5 bases respectively, with 11 bases between them. The CDR3 reads CASSLEARWETQYF. CDR3 nucleotide sequence: TGCGCCAGCAGCTTGGAGGCTAGATGGGAGACCCAGTACTTC.

The CDR3 DNA reads as TGTGCCAGCAGCTTAGATCGATACGGGGGGGCTTGGGAGACCCAGTACTTC. Protein: CASSLDRYGGAWETQYF. The V gene is TRBV11-3, the J gene TRBJ2-5, with 8 bases fitting TRBD2. The V gene end was trimmed by 0 bases and the J gene end by 5 bases; junction bases not matched to a gene: 11. The CDR3 runs 17 residues. CDR1 is SGHNT and CDR2 is YENEEA in the germline V gene.

V and J are TRBV7-3 and TRBJ2-3; 8 bases are shared with TRBD2. Germline V CDR1 and CDR2: SGHTA, FQGTGA. V was clipped by 2 bases and J by 5 bases; unmatched bases: 9. This CDR3 is built from 16 residues. DNA for the CDR3: TGTGCCAGCAGCTTACCCGGGGGGGCCATGGGAGATACGCAGTATTTT. Its protein product is CASSLPGGAMGDTQYF.

This clone was picked up a small number of times. CDR3 loop: CASSFSRLTPNYGYTF. The CDR3 bases are TGTGCCAGCAGTTTCTCCCGCCTTACACCTAACTATGGCTACACCTTC. This chain uses TRBV28 with TRBJ1-2; no clear D. Germline loops: CDR1 MDHEN, CDR2 SYDVKM. Trimming left V 3 bases short and J 0 bases short, with 14 bases between. This CDR3 spans 16 amino acids.

Note on this clone: Sequence at one end of the junction differs from germline and may be a read error. This chain joins TRBV7-7 and TRBJ2-7, with 8 bases lining up with TRBD1. The CDR3 has 15 residues. CDR1 and CDR2 (germline): SSHAT, FNYEAQ (reference sequence). CDR3 residues: CASSLDGTGFYEQYF. CDR3 in DNA: TGTGCTAGCAGCTTAGACGGGACAGGATTCTACGAGCAGTACTTC.

The J gene is TRBJ1-2, the V gene TRBV9, with TRBD1 matching over 8 bases. The germline V gene has CDR1 SGDLS and CDR2 YYNGEE. V was pared by 4 bases and J by 0 bases, with 8 bases of the junction left unmatched. The CDR3 spans 16 residues. DNA of the CDR3: TGTGCCAGCAGCCCTGGACAGGGCCGAACTAACTATGGCTACACCTTC. Protein: CASSPGQGRTNYGYTF. The variable domain in full, with the rest retrieved from reference TRBV9 and TRBJ1-2, is DSGVTQTPKHLITATGQRVTLRCSPRSGDLSVYWYQQSLDQGLQFLIQYYNGEERAKGNILERFSAQQFPDLHSELNLSSLELGDSALYFCASSPGQGRTNYGYTFGSGTRLTVV.

The rearrangement joins TRBV27 to TRBJ1-1; the D gene is possibly TRBD1 (5 bases). V was cut by 6 bases and J by 0 bases, with 8 bases left in between. The germline CDR1 and CDR2 sequences are MNHEY and SMNVEV (reference sequence). The CDR3 is 13 residues long. The CDR3 sequence: CASSQGLNTEAFF. CDR3 nucleotide sequence: TGTGCCAGCAGCCAGGGACTGAACACTGAAGCTTTCTTT.

The chain employs TRBV7-3 and TRBJ2-2; 8 nucleotides line up with TRBD1. Per the germline V gene, CDR1 is SGHTA and CDR2 is FQGTGA. The ends lost 5 bases at V and 5 bases at J; junction bases unmatched: 7. This CDR3 is built from 15 residues. In nucleotides, the CDR3 is TGTGCCAGCAGCCGTGGACAGGGTTTGACCGGGGAGCTGTTTTTT. Translated: CASSRGQGLTGELFF.

This clone was observed a handful of times. This sequence joins TRBV28 and TRBJ1-4, with D perhaps TRBD1 (6 bases). Deletions cut 5 bases from V and 6 bases from J, with 13 bases between. Germline assignment: CDR1 MDHEN and CDR2 SYDVKM. The CDR3 spans 14 residues. The CDR3: CASSGGNWDEKLFF. The CDR3 region has the DNA TGTGCCAGCAGTGGGGGCAATTGGGATGAAAAACTGTTTTTT.

The rearrangement joins TRBV19 to TRBJ2-5; no firm D call. With 3 bases removed from V and 1 base from J, the gap between germline ends came to 12 bases. The germline CDR1 and CDR2 sequences are LNHDA and SQIVND (reference sequence). This CDR3 has 15 amino acids. The CDR3 DNA reads TGTGCCAGTAGTATTAGGCTGGGATTCCAAGAGACCCAGTACTTC. As protein: CASSIRLGFQETQYF.

This clone was observed a few times. The chain uses TRBV6-5 and TRBJ2-7; D may be TRBD1 (6 bases). Trimming removed 6 bases at V and 0 bases at J, with 9 bases between. CDR1 and CDR2 from the germline V gene are MNHEY and SVGAGI. The CDR3 runs to 13 residues. The CDR3 DNA sequence: TGTGCCAGCAGCGAACAGGGCTCCTACGAGCAGTACTTC. The encoded protein is CASSEQGSYEQYF.

A remark on this clone: One end of the junction varies from germline; a read error may be responsible. The chain carries TRBV6-6 and TRBJ1-1, with D unclear. This CDR3 comprises 14 residues. Germline values: CDR1 MNHNY, CDR2 SVGAGI (reference sequence). CDR3: CASSRSLMNTEAFF. In DNA form, the CDR3 reads TGTGCCAGCAGCCGTAGTCTTATGAACACTGAGGCTTTCTTT.

This clone was counted between two and nine times. The J gene is TRBJ2-7, the V gene TRBV4-1; 11 positions agree with TRBD2. Per germline, CDR1 MGHRA and CDR2 YSYEKL. With V trimmed by 2 bases and J by 3 bases, 3 bases remained unmatched. The length of the CDR3 is 15 residues. CDR3: CASSQTTSGDYEQYF. The CDR3 nucleotides are TGCGCCAGCAGCCAAACGACTAGCGGGGACTACGAGCAGTACTTC.